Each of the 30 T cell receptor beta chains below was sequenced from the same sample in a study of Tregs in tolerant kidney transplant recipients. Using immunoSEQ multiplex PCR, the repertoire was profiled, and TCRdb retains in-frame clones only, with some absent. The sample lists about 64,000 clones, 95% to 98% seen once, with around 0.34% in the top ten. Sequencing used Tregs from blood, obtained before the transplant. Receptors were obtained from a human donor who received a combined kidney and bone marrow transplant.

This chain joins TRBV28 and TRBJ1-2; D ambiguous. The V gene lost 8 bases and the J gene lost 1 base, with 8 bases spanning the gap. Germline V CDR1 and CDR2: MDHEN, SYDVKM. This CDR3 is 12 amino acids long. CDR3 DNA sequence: TGTGCCAGCCAACATATTAACTATGGCTACACCTTC. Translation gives CASQHINYGYTF.

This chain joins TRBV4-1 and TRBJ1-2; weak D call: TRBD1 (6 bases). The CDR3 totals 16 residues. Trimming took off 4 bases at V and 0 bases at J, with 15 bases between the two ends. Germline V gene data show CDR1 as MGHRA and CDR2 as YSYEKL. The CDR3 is CASSPLGAGANYGYTF. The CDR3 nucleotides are TGCGCCAGCAGCCCACTGGGGGCAGGGGCTAACTATGGCTACACCTTC.

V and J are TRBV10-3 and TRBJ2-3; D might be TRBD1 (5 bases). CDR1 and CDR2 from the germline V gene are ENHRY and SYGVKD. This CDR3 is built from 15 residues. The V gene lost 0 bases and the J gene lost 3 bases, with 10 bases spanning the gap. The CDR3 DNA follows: TGTGCCATCAGTGAGTCAAGTGCAGGGACAGATACGCAGTATTTT. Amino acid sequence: CAISESSAGTDTQYF.

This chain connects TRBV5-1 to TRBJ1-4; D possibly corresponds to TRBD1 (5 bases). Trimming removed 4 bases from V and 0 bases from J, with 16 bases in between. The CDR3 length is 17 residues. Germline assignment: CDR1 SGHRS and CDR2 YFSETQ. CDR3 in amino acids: CASSPGLRRSTNEKLFF. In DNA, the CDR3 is TGCGCCAGCAGCCCGGGACTTCGGCGATCAACTAATGAAAAACTGTTTTTT.

The CDR3 DNA is TGTGCCAGCAGCACAGGACGAGTCGGCGGGAGGTTCGAGCAGTACTTC. This sequence encodes CASSTGRVGGRFEQYF. The rearrangement uses TRBV11-2 and TRBJ2-7; 8 positions match TRBD2. The junction had 15 bases not matched to a gene; V was cut back by 5 bases and J by 6 bases. CDR3 size: 16 residues. From germline, CDR1 is SGHAT and CDR2 FQNNGV.

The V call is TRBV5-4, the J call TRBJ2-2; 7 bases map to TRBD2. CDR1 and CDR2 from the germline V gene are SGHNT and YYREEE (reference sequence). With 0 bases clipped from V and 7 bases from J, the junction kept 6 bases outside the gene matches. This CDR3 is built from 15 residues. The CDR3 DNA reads TGTGCCAGCAGCTTGGGACTAGCAGCGGGCGGGGAGCTGTTTTTT. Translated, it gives CASSLGLAAGGELFF.

The CDR3 region has the DNA TGTGCCAGCAGCCCCTGGACTAGCGGTTACACAGATACGCAGTATTTT. It yields the protein CASSPWTSGYTDTQYF. The gene calls are TRBV7-2 and TRBJ2-3, with 10 positions matching TRBD2. Trimming took 5 bases from V and 2 from J; bases not matched to a gene: 7. Germline values: CDR1 SGHTA, CDR2 FQGNSA. There are 16 residues in the CDR3.

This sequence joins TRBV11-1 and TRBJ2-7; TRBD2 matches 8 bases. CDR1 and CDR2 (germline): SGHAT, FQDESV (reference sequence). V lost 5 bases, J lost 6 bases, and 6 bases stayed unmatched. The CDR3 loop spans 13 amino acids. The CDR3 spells CASSRTGGSEQYF. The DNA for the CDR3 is TGTGCCAGCAGCCGCACGGGGGGGTCCGAGCAGTACTTC.

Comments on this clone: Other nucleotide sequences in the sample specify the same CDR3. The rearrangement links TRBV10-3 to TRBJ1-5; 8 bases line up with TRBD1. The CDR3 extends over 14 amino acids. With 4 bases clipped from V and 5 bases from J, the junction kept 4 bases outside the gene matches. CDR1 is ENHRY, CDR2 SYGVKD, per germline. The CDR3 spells CAISGTGGDQPQHF. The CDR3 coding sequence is TGTGCCATCAGTGGAACAGGGGGAGATCAGCCCCAGCATTTT.

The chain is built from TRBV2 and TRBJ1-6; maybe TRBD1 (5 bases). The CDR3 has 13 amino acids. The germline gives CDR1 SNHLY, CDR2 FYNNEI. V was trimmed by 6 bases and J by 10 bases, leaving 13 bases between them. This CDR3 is CASRAGLGSPLHF. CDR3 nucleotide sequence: TGTGCCAGCAGGGCGGGGCTGGGATCACCCCTCCACTTT. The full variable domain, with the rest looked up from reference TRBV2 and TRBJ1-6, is EPEVTQTPSHQVTQMGQEVILRCVPISNHLYFYWYRQILGQKVEFLVSFYNNEISEKSEIFDDQFSVERPDGSNFTLKIRSTKLEDSAMYFCASRAGLGSPLHFGNGTRLTVT.

In nucleotides, the CDR3 is TGTGCCAGCAGTATAACCGGGACAGGGAGCCCCTACGAGCAGTACTTC. It yields the protein CASSITGTGSPYEQYF. This chain connects TRBV28 to TRBJ2-7; TRBD1 matches 9 bases. CDR1 is MDHEN and CDR2 is SYDVKM in the germline V gene. The CDR3 extends over 16 amino acids. The V and J ends lost 5 bases and 2 bases, in that order; junction bases with no gene match: 10.

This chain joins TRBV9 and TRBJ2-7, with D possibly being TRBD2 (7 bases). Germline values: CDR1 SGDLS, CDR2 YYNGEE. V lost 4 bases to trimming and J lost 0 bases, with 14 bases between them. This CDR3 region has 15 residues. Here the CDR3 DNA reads TGTGCCAGCAGCCCGCGTGGGGGGGCCTCCTACGAGCAGTACTTC. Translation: CASSPRGGASYEQYF.

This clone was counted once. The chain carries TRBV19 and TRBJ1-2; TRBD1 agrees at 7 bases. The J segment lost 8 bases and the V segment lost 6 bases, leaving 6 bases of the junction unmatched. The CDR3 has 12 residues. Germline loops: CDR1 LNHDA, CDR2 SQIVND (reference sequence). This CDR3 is CASRRQGRGYTF. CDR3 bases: TGTGCCAGTAGACGACAGGGACGAGGCTACACCTTC.

The CDR3 is CASSPGQGQAFF. In DNA, the CDR3 is TGTGCCAGCAGCCCGGGACAGGGGCAAGCTTTCTTT. This sequence joins TRBV7-9 and TRBJ1-1, with 10 bases identical to TRBD1. Germline CDR1 and CDR2: SEHNR and FQNEAQ (reference sequence). V dropped 5 bases and J dropped 9; count of bases not matched to a gene: 3. The CDR3 has 12 residues.

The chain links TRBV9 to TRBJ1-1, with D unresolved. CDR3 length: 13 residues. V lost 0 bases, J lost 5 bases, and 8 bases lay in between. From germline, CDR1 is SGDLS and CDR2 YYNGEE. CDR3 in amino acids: CASSVGRRTEAFF. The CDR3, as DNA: TGTGCCAGCAGCGTAGGGAGGAGAACTGAAGCTTTCTTT.

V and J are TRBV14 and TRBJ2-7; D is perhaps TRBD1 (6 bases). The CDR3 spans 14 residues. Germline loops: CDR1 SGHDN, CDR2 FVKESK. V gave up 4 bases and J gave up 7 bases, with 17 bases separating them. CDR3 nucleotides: TGTGCCAGCAGCCCTTGGGACATCTCTGGAGAGCAGTACTTC. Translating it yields CASSPWDISGEQYF.

Here the CDR3 reads CASSIPRGTSGQETQYF. The DNA for the CDR3 is TGTGCCAGTAGTATCCCCCGGGGGACTAGCGGGCAAGAGACCCAGTACTTC. V usage is TRBV19 and J usage is TRBJ2-5, with 12 bases identical to TRBD2. The CDR3 is 17 residues long. Germline lookup yields CDR1 LNHDA and CDR2 SQIVND (reference sequence). With V trimmed by 3 bases and J by 2 bases, 7 bases remained unmatched.

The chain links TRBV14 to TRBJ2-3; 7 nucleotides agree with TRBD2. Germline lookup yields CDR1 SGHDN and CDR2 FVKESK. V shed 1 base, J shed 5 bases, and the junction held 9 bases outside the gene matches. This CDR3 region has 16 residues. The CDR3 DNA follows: TGTGCCAGCAGCCAAGCCAGACTAGCTTGGGGAGATACGCAGTATTTT. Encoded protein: CASSQARLAWGDTQYF.

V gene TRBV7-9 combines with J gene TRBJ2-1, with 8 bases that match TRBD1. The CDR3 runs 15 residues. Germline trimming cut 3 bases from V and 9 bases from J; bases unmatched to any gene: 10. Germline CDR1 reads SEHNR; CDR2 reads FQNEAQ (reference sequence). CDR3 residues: CASSFGQGLGIEQFF. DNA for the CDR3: TGTGCCAGCAGCTTTGGACAGGGACTGGGCATTGAGCAGTTCTTC.

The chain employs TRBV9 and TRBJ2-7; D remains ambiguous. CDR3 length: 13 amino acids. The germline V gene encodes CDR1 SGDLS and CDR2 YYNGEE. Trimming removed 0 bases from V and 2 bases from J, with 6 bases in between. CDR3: CASSVGAAYEQYF. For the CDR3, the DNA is TGTGCCAGCAGCGTAGGGGCAGCCTACGAGCAGTACTTC. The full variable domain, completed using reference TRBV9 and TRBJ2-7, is DSGVTQTPKHLITATGQRVTLRCSPRSGDLSVYWYQQSLDQGLQFLIQYYNGEERAKGNILERFSAQQFPDLHSELNLSSLELGDSALYFCASSVGAAYEQYFGPGTRLTVT.

As DNA, the CDR3 is TGTGCCAGTAATAGACAGGGTTTGGCTGAAAAACTGTTTTTT. Protein product: CASNRQGLAEKLFF. The chain joins TRBV19 to TRBJ1-4, with 7 bases identical to TRBD1. CDR1 is LNHDA and CDR2 is SQIVND in the germline V gene (reference sequence). The CDR3 is 14 residues long. With V trimmed by 7 bases and J by 7 bases, 9 bases remained unmatched.

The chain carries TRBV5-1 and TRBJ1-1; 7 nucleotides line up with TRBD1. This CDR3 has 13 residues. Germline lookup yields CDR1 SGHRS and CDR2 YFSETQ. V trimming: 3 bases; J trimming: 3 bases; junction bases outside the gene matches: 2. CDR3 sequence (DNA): TGCGCCAGCAGCTGGGGGACAGACACTGAAGCTTTCTTT. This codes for CASSWGTDTEAFF.

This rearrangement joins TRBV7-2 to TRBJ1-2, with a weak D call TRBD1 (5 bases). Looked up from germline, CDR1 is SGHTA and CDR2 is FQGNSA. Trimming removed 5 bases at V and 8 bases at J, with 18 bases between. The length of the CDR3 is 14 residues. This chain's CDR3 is CASSTRQPGWGYTF. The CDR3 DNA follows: TGTGCCAGCAGCACCCGACAGCCCGGGTGGGGCTACACCTTC. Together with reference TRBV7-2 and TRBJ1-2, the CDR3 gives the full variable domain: GAGVSQSPSNKVTEKGKDVELRCDPISGHTALYWYRQSLGQGLEFLIYFQGNSAPDKSGLPSDRFSAERTGGSVSTLTIQRTQQEDSAVYLCASSTRQPGWGYTFGSGTRLTVV.

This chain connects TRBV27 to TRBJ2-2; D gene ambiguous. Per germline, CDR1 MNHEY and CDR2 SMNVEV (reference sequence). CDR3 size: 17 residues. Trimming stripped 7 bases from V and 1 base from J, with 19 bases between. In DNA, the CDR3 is TGTGCCAGCACCACGGCGCCACCCGGCGGGAACACCGGGGAGCTGTTTTTT. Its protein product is CASTTAPPGGNTGELFF.

The CDR3 DNA sequence: TGTGCCAGCAGCTTAACCAGGGGGCAGCGGAATGAGCAGTTCTTC. Translation gives CASSLTRGQRNEQFF. The V and J genes are TRBV7-9 and TRBJ2-1; 8 bases align to TRBD1. The CDR3 has 15 amino acids. The V gene's germline CDR1 is SEHNR and CDR2 FQNEAQ (reference sequence). Trimming cost V 2 bases and J 7 bases; bases outside gene matches: 7. Combining the CDR3 with reference TRBV7-9 and TRBJ2-1 gives the whole variable domain DTGVSQNPRHKITKRGQNVTFRCDPISEHNRLYWYRQTLGQGPEFLTYFQNEAQLEKSRLLSDRFSAERPKGSFSTLEIQRTEQGDSAMYLCASSLTRGQRNEQFFGPGTRLTVL.

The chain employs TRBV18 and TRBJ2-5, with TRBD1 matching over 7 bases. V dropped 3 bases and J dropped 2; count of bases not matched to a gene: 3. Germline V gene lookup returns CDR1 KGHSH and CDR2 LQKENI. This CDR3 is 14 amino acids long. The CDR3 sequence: CASSPGRGQETQYF. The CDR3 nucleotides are TGTGCCAGCTCACCCGGCAGGGGGCAAGAGACCCAGTACTTC.

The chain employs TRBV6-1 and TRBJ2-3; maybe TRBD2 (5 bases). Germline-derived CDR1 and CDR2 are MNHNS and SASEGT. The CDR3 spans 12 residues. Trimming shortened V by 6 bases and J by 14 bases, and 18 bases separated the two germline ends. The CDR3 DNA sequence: TGTGCCAGCAGGGATCAACTAGGCTGCGCGTATTTT. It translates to CASRDQLGCAYF.

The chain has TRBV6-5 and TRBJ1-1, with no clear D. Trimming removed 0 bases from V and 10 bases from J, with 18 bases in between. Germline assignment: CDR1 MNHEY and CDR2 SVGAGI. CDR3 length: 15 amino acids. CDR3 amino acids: CASSYSIRSPCGAFF. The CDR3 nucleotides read TGTGCCAGCAGTTACTCGATCCGGTCCCCATGTGGAGCTTTCTTT.

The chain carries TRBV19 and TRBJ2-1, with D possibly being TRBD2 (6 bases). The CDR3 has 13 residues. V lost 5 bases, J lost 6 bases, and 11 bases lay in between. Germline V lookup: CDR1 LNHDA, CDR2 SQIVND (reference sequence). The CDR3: CASSPGLGNEQFF. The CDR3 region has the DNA TGTGCCAGTAGTCCGGGACTGGGCAATGAGCAGTTCTTC.

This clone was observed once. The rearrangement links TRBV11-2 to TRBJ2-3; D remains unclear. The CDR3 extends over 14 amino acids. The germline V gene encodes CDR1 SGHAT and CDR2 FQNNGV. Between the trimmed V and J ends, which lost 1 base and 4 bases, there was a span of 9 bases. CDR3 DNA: TGTGCCAGCAGCTTAGGACTCTCCCCAGATACGCAGTATTTT. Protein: CASSLGLSPDTQYF.